What follows is one TCR beta chain and its context. Its antigen is currently unknown. Every patient experienced relapse after autologous stem cell transplantation, and brentuximab vedotin exposure varied. The sample is drawn from a study of PD-1 blockade in classical Hodgkin lymphoma. Germline V gene sequence: CDR1 SNHLY, CDR2 FYNNEI. The V end lost 7 bases, the J end lost 2 bases, and 16 bases lay between the germline ends. The CDR3 extends over 15 amino acids. Study-level results: The diversity seen at baseline in complete responders resembled that of newly diagnosed patients. A reduction in baseline TCR diversity was reportedly seen in newly diagnosed patients relative to healthy donors.

Sequencing was performed with immunoSEQ multiplex PCR; in TCRdb, only in-frame clones are kept and a portion is missing. The data contain some 95,000 clones, 80% to 90% of them singletons. V gene TRBV2 combines with J gene TRBJ2-3; possible D gene TRBD2, 7 bases. The sample here was peripheral blood mononuclear cells (PBMCs), taken before the second cycle of nivolumab. The origin of this receptor is a human donor with classical Hodgkin lymphoma. The DNA of the CDR3 is TGTGCCAGCATCCAAGAGGGGGGGGACACAGATACGCAGTATTTT. Translated: CASIQEGGDTDTQYF.